What follows are 31 T cell receptor beta chains derived from one specimen sequenced in a study of blood T cell repertoires in COVID-19. Sequencing used immunoSEQ multiplex PCR; TCRdb keeps in-frame clones, though not all of them. Of 110,000 to 150,000 clones listed, roughly 82% are singletons. Sequenced: peripheral blood. The receptors were gathered from a man between 60 and 75 years old with active or convalescent COVID-19.

The rearrangement joins TRBV10-1 to TRBJ2-1; a weak D match, TRBD2 (6 bases). The germline CDR1 and CDR2 sequences are WNHNN and SYGVQD (reference sequence). The CDR3 spans 14 residues. V lost 5 bases to trimming and J lost 0 bases, with 8 bases between them. This CDR3 is CASSYGSSYNEQFF. CDR3 nucleotide sequence: TGCGCCAGCAGTTACGGGAGCTCCTACAATGAGCAGTTCTTC.

The chain employs TRBV11-3 and TRBJ1-2, with no clear D. Trimming stripped 5 bases from V and 0 bases from J, with 16 bases between. The germline V gene has CDR1 SGHNT and CDR2 YENEEA. This CDR3 is built from 16 residues. The CDR3 loop reads CASSTRAGGPNYGYTF. Here the CDR3 DNA reads TGTGCCAGCAGCACTCGGGCCGGAGGGCCTAACTATGGCTACACCTTC.

The chain uses TRBV19 and TRBJ1-1, with a possible D match to TRBD1 (6 bases). V shed 3 bases and J shed 6 bases, with 11 bases lying between them. In germline, CDR1 is LNHDA, CDR2 SQIVND (reference sequence). This CDR3 region has 13 residues. For the CDR3, the DNA is TGTGCCAGTAGTATCAGTTCAGGGGCTGAAGCTTTCTTT. Encoded protein: CASSISSGAEAFF. Variable domain in full (rest from reference TRBV19 and TRBJ1-1): DGGITQSPKYLFRKEGQNVTLSCEQNLNHDAMYWYRQDPGQGLRLIYYSQIVNDFQKGDIAEGYSVSREKKESFPLTVTSAQKNPTAFYLCASSISSGAEAFFGQGTRLTVV.

This sequence joins TRBV6-5 and TRBJ1-5; D gene unclear. This CDR3 comprises 15 residues. Germline values: CDR1 MNHEY, CDR2 SVGAGI. Deletions cut 0 bases from V and 5 bases from J, with 11 bases between. The CDR3 nucleotides are TGTGCCAGCAGTTACTCTTTAGACGGAGATCAGCCCCAGCATTTT. It encodes CASSYSLDGDQPQHF.

The chain links TRBV20-1 to TRBJ1-2; D is unclear. The CDR3 length is 11 residues. Germline values: CDR1 DFQATT, CDR2 SNEGSKA (reference sequence). The V and J ends lost 6 bases and 8 bases respectively, with 13 bases between them. This CDR3 reads CSAKAAAGYTF. In DNA, the CDR3 is TGCAGTGCCAAGGCGGCGGCGGGCTACACCTTC.

The CDR3 nucleotides are TGTGCCAGCAGTTACTCGGAACAGGGTTCAGGCACTGAAGCTTTCTTT. This translates into CASSYSEQGSGTEAFF. The J gene is TRBJ1-1, the V gene TRBV6-5, with D perhaps matching TRBD1 (6 bases). This CDR3 spans 16 amino acids. The germline V and J ends were trimmed by 0 bases and 4 bases, with 15 bases remaining between them. CDR1 and CDR2 (germline): MNHEY, SVGAGI.

This clone occurred once. This chain links TRBV12-3 or TRBV12-4 with TRBJ1-1, with D uncertain. The CDR3 is 13 residues long. V lost 3 bases and J 10 bases, leaving 15 bases between the germline ends. The CDR3: CASSFAASLAAFF. As DNA, the CDR3 is TGTGCCAGCAGTTTTGCGGCCTCCTTGGCAGCTTTCTTT.

The chain recombines TRBV6-6 with TRBJ1-2; D is ambiguous. Trimming left V 5 bases short and J 4 bases short, with 17 bases between. CDR1 is MNHNY and CDR2 is SVGAGI in the germline V gene (reference sequence). CDR3 length: 15 amino acids. The CDR3 DNA follows: TGTGCCAGCAGTAACCAAGACAAAGCAGTCTATGGCTACACCTTC. It is translated as CASSNQDKAVYGYTF.

The chain is built from TRBV5-1 and TRBJ2-3; maybe TRBD2 (7 bases). Germline values: CDR1 SGHRS, CDR2 YFSETQ. V was trimmed by 6 bases and J by 6 bases, leaving 17 bases between them. There are 14 residues in the CDR3. The CDR3 loop is CASTRGGAGDTQYF. The CDR3 DNA is TGCGCCAGCACCAGGGGAGGGGCGGGCGATACGCAGTATTTT.

The gene calls are TRBV9 and TRBJ2-3; TRBD1 matches 9 bases. This CDR3 region has 16 residues. The ends lost 3 bases at V and 1 base at J; junction bases unmatched: 6. Germline V CDR1 and CDR2: SGDLS, YYNGEE. CDR3 sequence (DNA): TGTGCCAGCAGCGCGTACAGGGGGCAACGCACAGATACGCAGTATTTT. Translated, it gives CASSAYRGQRTDTQYF.

The chain joins TRBV19 to TRBJ1-2, with a tentative D call TRBD1 (5 bases). Looked up from germline, CDR1 is LNHDA and CDR2 is SQIVND (reference sequence). This CDR3 has 12 residues. V was cut by 3 bases and J by 5 bases, with 7 bases left in between. The CDR3 sequence is CASSIQGYGYTF. The CDR3 nucleotides read TGTGCCAGTAGTATTCAGGGATATGGCTACACCTTC. Drawing the rest from reference TRBV19 and TRBJ1-2, the complete variable domain is DGGITQSPKYLFRKEGQNVTLSCEQNLNHDAMYWYRQDPGQGLRLIYYSQIVNDFQKGDIAEGYSVSREKKESFPLTVTSAQKNPTAFYLCASSIQGYGYTFGSGTRLTVV.

This clone appeared a single time. V usage is TRBV5-6 and J usage is TRBJ1-4; TRBD1 is a possible D gene (5 bases). Looked up from germline, CDR1 is SGHDT and CDR2 is YYEEEE. With 0 bases removed from V and 0 bases from J, the gap between germline ends came to 15 bases. The CDR3 extends over 18 amino acids. CDR3 sequence reads: CASSLGLSDTATNEKLFF. CDR3 nucleotide sequence: TGTGCCAGCAGCTTGGGGCTTTCGGACACTGCAACTAATGAAAAACTGTTTTTT.

This chain joins TRBV7-2 and TRBJ2-6; D remains unclear. CDR1 SGHTA and CDR2 FQGNSA come from the germline V gene. With 4 bases removed from V and 1 base from J, the gap between germline ends came to 14 bases. The CDR3 is made up of 17 amino acids. CDR3 bases: TGTGCCAGCAGCTCTTTCACGACGGGTTCTGGGGCCAACGTCCTGACTTTC. Translating it yields CASSSFTTGSGANVLTF.

This clone was found a few times. The V gene is TRBV5-6, the J gene TRBJ1-1; 7 bases agree with TRBD1. The CDR3 runs 15 residues. The V and J ends lost 2 bases and 1 base, in that order; junction bases with no gene match: 5. Germline values: CDR1 SGHDT, CDR2 YYEEEE. CDR3 protein: CASSFDRERNTEAFF. For the CDR3, the DNA is TGTGCCAGCAGCTTCGACAGGGAAAGGAACACTGAAGCTTTCTTT.

This chain joins TRBV5-1 and TRBJ1-1, with D tentatively TRBD1 (5 bases). Trimming took off 4 bases at V and 7 bases at J, with 20 bases between the two ends. The CDR3 length is 15 residues. CDR1 and CDR2 (germline): SGHRS, YFSETQ. For the CDR3, the DNA is TGCGCCAGCAGCGGAATCCGGGCCCAGGGTGGTGAAGCTTTCTTT. It specifies CASSGIRAQGGEAFF.

This chain connects TRBV14 to TRBJ1-4; D not certain. The CDR3 consists of 13 residues. Trimming shortened V by 4 bases and J by 4 bases, and 7 bases separated the two germline ends. Per the germline V gene, CDR1 is SGHDN and CDR2 is FVKESK. The CDR3 sequence is CASSRGLNEKLFF. Here the CDR3 DNA reads TGTGCCAGCAGCCGTGGGCTTAATGAAAAACTGTTTTTT.

V gene TRBV18 combines with J gene TRBJ1-4; D not certain. CDR3 length equals 11 residues. V was clipped by 3 bases and J by 12 bases, with 8 bases between them. The germline gives CDR1 KGHSH, CDR2 LQKENI. CDR3 DNA: TGTGCCAGCTCACCTGGAGAGGAACTGTTTTTT. This gives the protein CASSPGEELFF.

The sample holds one count of this clone. J is TRBJ2-1 and V is TRBV11-2; TRBD2 aligns across 9 bases. V lost 10 bases to trimming and J lost 7 bases; unmatched junction nucleotides: 8. The germline CDR1 and CDR2 sequences are SGHAT and FQNNGV. This CDR3 comprises 13 residues. Here the CDR3 DNA reads TGTGCCATTCGTAGCGGGAGCGGAAATGAGCAGTTCTTC. Its translation is CAIRSGSGNEQFF.

The chain combines TRBV5-8 with TRBJ1-1; possible D gene TRBD1, 6 bases. Trimming stripped 0 bases from V and 0 bases from J, with 6 bases between. The germline CDR1 and CDR2 sequences are SGHTS and YDEGEE. This CDR3 contains 14 residues. CDR3 bases: TGTGCCAGCAGCTTGGGGACAGTGAACACTGAAGCTTTCTTT. Encoded protein: CASSLGTVNTEAFF.

This clone was observed a few times. This chain joins TRBV6-5 and TRBJ1-4; possible D gene TRBD1, 6 bases. Per the germline V gene, CDR1 is MNHEY and CDR2 is SVGAGI. CDR3 length: 16 residues. Between the trimmed V and J ends, which lost 2 bases and 0 bases, there was a span of 10 bases. CDR3 sequence: CASSYGNRATNEKLFF. In nucleotides, the CDR3 is TGTGCCAGCAGTTACGGAAACAGGGCAACTAATGAAAAACTGTTTTTT.

The chain recombines TRBV10-1 with TRBJ2-3; the match to TRBD2 covers 10 bases. After removal of 5 bases from V and 2 bases from J, the junction contained 4 bases not matched to a gene. The CDR3 extends over 15 amino acids. From germline, CDR1 is WNHNN and CDR2 SYGVQD (reference sequence). CDR3 DNA sequence: TGCGCCAGCAGTCTCACTAGCGGGAACACAGATACGCAGTATTTT. It codes for CASSLTSGNTDTQYF.

The chain combines TRBV27 with TRBJ2-6; 10 nucleotides align to TRBD2. Germline V gives CDR1 MNHEY, CDR2 SMNVEV (reference sequence). This CDR3 region has 20 residues. After removal of 3 bases from V and 2 bases from J, the junction contained 13 bases not matched to a gene. The CDR3: CASSFFSSGRALPGANVLTF. The CDR3 DNA reads TGTGCCAGCAGTTTTTTTTCGAGCGGGAGGGCCCTCCCTGGGGCCAACGTCCTGACTTTC.

In this sample, this clone turned up once. The chain links TRBV4-3 to TRBJ1-2, with D uncertain. The CDR3 length is 14 residues. V lost 0 bases and J lost 7, with 12 bases in between. Germline V gene sequence: CDR1 LGHNA, CDR2 YSLEER. CDR3 DNA sequence: TGCGCCAGCAGCCAAGAATCCGGAGAAGGTGGCTACACCTTC. This encodes CASSQESGEGGYTF.

The chain recombines TRBV9 with TRBJ2-7; D remains unclear. The CDR3 is 14 amino acids. Between the trimmed V and J ends, which lost 0 bases and 3 bases, there was a span of 10 bases. Germline CDR1 and CDR2: SGDLS and YYNGEE. The CDR3 bases are TGTGCCAGCAGCGTAGGTCTAGGCAACTACGAGCAGTACTTC. Translated, it gives CASSVGLGNYEQYF. The whole variable domain, remainder taken from reference TRBV9 and TRBJ2-7, is DSGVTQTPKHLITATGQRVTLRCSPRSGDLSVYWYQQSLDQGLQFLIQYYNGEERAKGNILERFSAQQFPDLHSELNLSSLELGDSALYFCASSVGLGNYEQYFGPGTRLTVT.

The gene calls are TRBV23-1 and TRBJ1-5; 8 bases line up with TRBD1. TRBV23-1 has ORF status, its function being uncertain. This CDR3 region has 16 residues. Losses at the gene ends were 6 bases for V and 6 bases for J; bases not matched to a gene: 13. CDR3 residues: CASRGTGVGAAQPQHF. In DNA, the CDR3 is TGCGCCAGCAGGGGGACAGGAGTTGGTGCCGCTCAGCCCCAGCATTTT.

J is TRBJ2-7 and V is TRBV27, with 9 bases identical to TRBD2. Germline lookup yields CDR1 MNHEY and CDR2 SMNVEV (reference sequence). The CDR3 runs to 14 residues. V lost 3 bases and J lost 3; bases outside the gene matches: 3. The CDR3 is CASSLSAGGYEQYV. CDR3 sequence (DNA): TGTGCCAGCAGTTTGTCAGCGGGAGGCTACGAGCAGTACGTC.

The chain joins TRBV3-1 (or the pseudogene TRBV3-2) to TRBJ2-7, with a possible D match to TRBD2 (5 bases). Germline CDR1 reads LGHDT; CDR2 reads YNNKEL (reference sequence). The CDR3 consists of 14 residues. Trimming stripped 1 base from V and 5 bases from J, with 12 bases between. This CDR3 reads CASSQAEGVDEQYF. The CDR3 DNA is TGTGCCAGCAGCCAAGCTGAGGGCGTCGACGAGCAGTACTTC.

V gene TRBV29-1 combines with J gene TRBJ1-1; unclear D gene. CDR1 SQVTM and CDR2 ANQGSEA come from the germline V gene. There are 12 residues in the CDR3. V was trimmed by 2 bases and J by 4 bases, leaving 8 bases between them. The CDR3 nucleotides are TGCAGCGTTGAACCAGATCTCACTGAAGCTTTCTTT. This gives the protein CSVEPDLTEAFF.

V usage is TRBV19 and J usage is TRBJ2-2, with TRBD2 matching 8 bases. Germline loops: CDR1 LNHDA, CDR2 SQIVND (reference sequence). This CDR3 spans 15 amino acids. V was pared by 5 bases and J by 4 bases, with 6 bases of the junction left unmatched. CDR3 coding DNA: TGTGCCAGTAGTCGCGGGGGGCTCCTCACCGGGGAGCTGTTTTTT. Protein sequence: CASSRGGLLTGELFF.

This clone occurred once. The genes are TRBV7-9 and TRBJ1-2; TRBD1 matches at 9 bases. Germline V CDR1 and CDR2: SEHNR, FQNEAQ (reference sequence). This CDR3 spans 17 amino acids. J was trimmed by 7 bases and V by 2 bases; bases with no gene match: 14. CDR3 sequence: CASSLTSSSGTGLGYTF. The CDR3 nucleotides read TGTGCCAGCAGCTTAACCTCCTCCTCCGGGACAGGGCTTGGCTACACCTTC.

V and J are TRBV27 and TRBJ2-7, with 7 bases fitting TRBD2. The ends lost 8 bases at V and 2 bases at J; junction bases unmatched: 3. CDR1 MNHEY and CDR2 SMNVEV come from the germline V gene (reference sequence). The CDR3 totals 12 residues. CDR3 region: CASGAGAYEQYF. For the CDR3, the DNA is TGTGCCAGCGGGGCGGGGGCCTACGAGCAGTACTTC.